This TCR beta chain was identified during a study of blood T cells in healthy people across ages. Study-level results: Any conclusive comparison of naive versus antigen-experienced cells was prevented by using unsorted PBMCs.

The use of a sample-barcoded 5' primer and a J-beta primer mix characterized a second PCR of 7 to 11 cycles. Using its own MiXCR run on the 5' RACE reads, TCRdb lists one record per CDR3 protein. The sample includes around 1,700,000 distinct CDR3 sequences, about 30% of them seen just once. Researchers collected approximately 9.5 milliliters of peripheral blood from every single donor. A note on this clonotype: What it binds is unknown.

Trimming left V 6 bases short and J 1 base short, with 12 bases between. The CDR3 has 15 amino acids. The specimen sequenced was blood. The clonotype originates from a woman in her 30s in good health. The chain is built from TRBV12-3 or TRBV12-4 and TRBJ2-2; D uncertain. This chain's CDR3 is CASRPELVNTGELFF. CDR3 sequence (DNA): TGTGCCAGCAGACCAGAACTGGTGAACACCGGGGAGCTGTTTTTT.